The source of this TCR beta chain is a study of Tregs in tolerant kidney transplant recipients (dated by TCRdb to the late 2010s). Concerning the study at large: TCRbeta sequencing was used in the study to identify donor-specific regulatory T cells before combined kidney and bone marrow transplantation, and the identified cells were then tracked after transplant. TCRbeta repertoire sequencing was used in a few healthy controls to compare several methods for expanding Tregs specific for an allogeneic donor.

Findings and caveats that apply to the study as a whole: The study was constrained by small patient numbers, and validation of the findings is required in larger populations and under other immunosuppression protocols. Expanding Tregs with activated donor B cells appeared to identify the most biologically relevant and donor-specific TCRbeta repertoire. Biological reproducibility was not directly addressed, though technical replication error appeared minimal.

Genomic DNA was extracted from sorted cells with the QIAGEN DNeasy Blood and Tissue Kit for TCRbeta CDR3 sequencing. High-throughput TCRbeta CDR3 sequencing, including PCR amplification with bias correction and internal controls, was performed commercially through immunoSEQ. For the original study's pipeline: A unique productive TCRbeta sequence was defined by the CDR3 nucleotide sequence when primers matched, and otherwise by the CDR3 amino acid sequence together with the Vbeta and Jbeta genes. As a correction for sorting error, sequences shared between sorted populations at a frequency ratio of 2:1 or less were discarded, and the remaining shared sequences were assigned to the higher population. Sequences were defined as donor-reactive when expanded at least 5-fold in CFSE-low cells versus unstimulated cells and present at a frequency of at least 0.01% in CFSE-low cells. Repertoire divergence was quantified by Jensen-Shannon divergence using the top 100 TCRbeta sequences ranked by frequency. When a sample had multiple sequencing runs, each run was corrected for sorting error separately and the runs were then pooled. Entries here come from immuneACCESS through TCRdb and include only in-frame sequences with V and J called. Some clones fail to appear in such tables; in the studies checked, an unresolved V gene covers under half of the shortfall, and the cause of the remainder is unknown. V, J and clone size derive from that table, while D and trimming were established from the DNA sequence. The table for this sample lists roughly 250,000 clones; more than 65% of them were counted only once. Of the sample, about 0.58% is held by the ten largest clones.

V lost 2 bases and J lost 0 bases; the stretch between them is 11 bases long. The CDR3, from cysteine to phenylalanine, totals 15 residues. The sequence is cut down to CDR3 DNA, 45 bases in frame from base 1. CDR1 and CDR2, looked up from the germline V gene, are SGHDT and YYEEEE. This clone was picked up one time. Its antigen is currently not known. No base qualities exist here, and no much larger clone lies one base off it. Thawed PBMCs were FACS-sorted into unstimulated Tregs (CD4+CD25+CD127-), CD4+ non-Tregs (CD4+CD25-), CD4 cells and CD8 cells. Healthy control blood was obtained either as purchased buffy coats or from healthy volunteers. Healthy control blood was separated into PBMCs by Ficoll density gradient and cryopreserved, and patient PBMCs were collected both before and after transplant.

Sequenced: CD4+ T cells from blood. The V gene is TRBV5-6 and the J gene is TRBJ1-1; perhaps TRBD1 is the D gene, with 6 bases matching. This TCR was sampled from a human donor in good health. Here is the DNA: TGTGCCAGCAGCTTTTCAGGACAGATGAACACTGAAGCTTTCTTT. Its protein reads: CASSFSGQMNTEAFF.